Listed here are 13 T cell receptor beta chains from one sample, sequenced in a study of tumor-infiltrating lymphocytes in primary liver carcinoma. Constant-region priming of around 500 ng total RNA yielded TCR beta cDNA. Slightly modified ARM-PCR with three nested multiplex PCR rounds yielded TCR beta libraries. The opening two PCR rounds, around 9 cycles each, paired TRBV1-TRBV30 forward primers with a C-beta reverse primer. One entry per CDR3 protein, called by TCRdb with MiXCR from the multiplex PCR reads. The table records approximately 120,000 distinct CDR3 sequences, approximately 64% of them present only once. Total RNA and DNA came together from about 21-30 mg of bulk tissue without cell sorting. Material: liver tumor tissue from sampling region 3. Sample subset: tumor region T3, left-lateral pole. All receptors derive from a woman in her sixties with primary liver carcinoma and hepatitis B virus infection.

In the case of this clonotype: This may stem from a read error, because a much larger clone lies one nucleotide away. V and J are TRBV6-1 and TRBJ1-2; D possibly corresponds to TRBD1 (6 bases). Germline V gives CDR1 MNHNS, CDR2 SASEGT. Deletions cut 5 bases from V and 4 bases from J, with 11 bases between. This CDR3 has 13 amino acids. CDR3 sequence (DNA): TGTGCCAGCAGTAGAATAGGGGGCTATGGCTACACCTTC. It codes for CASSRIGGYGYTF.

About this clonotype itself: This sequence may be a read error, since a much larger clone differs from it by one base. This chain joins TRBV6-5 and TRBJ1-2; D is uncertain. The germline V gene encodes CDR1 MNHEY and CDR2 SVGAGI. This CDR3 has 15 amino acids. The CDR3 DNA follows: TGTGCCAGCAGTTACTTTCGCGAGGGTAACTATGGCTACAGCTTC. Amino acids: CASSYFREGNYGYSF.

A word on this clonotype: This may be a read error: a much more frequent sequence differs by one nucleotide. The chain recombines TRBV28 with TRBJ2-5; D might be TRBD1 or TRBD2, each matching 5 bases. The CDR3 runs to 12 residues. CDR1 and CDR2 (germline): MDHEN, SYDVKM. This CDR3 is CASTIRGEIQYF. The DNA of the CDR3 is TGTGCCAGCACTATTCGAGGGGAGATCCAGTACTTC. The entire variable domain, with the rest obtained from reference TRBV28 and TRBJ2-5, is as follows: DVKVTQSSRYLVKRTGEKVFLECVQDMDHENMFWYRQDPGLGLRLIYFSYDVKMKEKGDIPEGYSVSREKKERFSLILESASTNQTSMYLCASTIRGEIQYFGPGTRLLVL.

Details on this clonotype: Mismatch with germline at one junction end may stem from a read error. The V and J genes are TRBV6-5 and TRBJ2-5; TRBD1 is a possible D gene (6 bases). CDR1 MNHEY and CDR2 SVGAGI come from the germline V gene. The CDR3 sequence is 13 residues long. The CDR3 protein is CASSRGQSETQYF. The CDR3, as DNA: TGTGCCAGCAGTCGCGGACAGAGCGAGACCCAATACTTC.

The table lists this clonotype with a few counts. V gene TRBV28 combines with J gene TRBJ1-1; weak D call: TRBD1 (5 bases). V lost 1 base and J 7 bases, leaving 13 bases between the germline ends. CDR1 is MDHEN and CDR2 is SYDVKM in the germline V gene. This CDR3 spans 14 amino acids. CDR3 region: CASSLLGRAGEAFF. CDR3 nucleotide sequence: TGTGCCAGCAGTTTATTGGGGCGAGCCGGTGAAGCTTTCTTT.

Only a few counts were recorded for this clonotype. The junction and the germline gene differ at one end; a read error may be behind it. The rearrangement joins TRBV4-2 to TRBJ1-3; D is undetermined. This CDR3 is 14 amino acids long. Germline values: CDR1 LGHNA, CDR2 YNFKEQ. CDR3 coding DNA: TGTGTCAGCAGCCAAGAGGAGCCTGGAAACACTATATATTTT. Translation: CVSSQEEPGNTIYF.

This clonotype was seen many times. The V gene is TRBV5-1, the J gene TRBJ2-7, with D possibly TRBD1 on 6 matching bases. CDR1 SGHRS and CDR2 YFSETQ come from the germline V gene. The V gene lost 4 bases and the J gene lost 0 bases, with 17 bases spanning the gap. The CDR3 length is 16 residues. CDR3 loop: CASSRGHTISSYEQYF. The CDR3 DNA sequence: TGCGCCAGCAGCCGGGGACACACAATTAGCTCCTACGAGCAGTACTTC.

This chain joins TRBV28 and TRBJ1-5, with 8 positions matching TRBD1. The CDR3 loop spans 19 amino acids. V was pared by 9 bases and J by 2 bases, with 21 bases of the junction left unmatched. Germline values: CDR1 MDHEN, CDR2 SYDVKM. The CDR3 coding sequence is TGTGCCAGTGGTTTAGTCAGGGGGCGCGGGTCATTCGGCAATCAGCCCCAGCATTTT. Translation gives CASGLVRGRGSFGNQPQHF.

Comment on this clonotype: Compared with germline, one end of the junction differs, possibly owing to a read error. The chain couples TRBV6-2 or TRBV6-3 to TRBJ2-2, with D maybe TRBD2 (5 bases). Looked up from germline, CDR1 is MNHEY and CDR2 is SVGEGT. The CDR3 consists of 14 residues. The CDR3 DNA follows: TGTGCCGGTGGCTGGGTACTGAACACCGGGGAGCCGTTTTTT. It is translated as CAGGWVLNTGEPFF.

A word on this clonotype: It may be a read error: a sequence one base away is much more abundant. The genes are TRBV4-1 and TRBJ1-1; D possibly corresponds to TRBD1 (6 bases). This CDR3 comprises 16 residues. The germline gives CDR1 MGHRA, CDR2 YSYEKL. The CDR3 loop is CANSQDLGGLSTEAFF. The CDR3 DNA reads TGCGCCAACAGCCAAGATCTGGGGGGGCTCTCCACTGAAGCTTTCTTT.

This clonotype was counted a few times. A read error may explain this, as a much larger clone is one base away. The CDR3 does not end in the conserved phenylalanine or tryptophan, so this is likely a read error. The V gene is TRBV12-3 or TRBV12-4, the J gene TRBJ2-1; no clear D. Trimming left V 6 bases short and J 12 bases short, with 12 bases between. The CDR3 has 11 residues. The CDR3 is CASSFTRAQFL. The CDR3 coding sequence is TGTGCCAGCAGCTTCACAAGAGCGCAGTTCTTA.

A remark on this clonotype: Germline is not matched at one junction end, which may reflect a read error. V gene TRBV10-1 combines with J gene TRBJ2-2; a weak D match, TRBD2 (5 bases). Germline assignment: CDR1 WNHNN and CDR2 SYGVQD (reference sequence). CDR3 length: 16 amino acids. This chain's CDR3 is CAISEFGPGNTGVLFF. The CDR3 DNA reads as TGCGCCATCAGTGAGTTCGGCCCCGGGAACACCGGGGTGCTGTTTTTT.

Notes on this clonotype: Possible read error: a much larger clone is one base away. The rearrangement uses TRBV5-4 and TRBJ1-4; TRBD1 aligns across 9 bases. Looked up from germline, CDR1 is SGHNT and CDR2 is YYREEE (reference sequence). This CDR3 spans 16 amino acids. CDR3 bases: TGTGCCAGCAGCCGGGGACAGGGCACTGGTAATGAAAAACTGGTTTTT. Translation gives CASSRGQGTGNEKLVF.